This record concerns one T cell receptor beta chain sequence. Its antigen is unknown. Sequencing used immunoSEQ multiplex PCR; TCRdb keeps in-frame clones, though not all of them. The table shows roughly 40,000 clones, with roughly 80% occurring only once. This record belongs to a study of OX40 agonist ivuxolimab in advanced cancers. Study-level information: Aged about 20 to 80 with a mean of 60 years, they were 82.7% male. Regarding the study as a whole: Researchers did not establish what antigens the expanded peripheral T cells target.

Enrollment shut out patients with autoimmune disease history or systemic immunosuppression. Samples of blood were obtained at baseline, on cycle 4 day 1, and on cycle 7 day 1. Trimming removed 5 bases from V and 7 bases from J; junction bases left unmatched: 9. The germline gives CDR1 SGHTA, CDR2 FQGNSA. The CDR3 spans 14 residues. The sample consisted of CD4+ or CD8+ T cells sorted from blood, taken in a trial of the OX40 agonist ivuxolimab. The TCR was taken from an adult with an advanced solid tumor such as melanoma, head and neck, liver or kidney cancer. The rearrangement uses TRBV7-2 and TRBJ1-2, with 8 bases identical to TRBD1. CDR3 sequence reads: CASSPRGLRSGYTF. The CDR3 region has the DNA TGTGCCAGCAGCCCCAGGGGGCTCAGGAGTGGCTACACCTTC.